This T cell receptor beta chain came from a study of Ad26.COV2.S vaccination and SARS-CoV-2 variants. Study details: In the study, Ad26.COV2.S was injected intramuscularly once, or twice 56 days apart.

Concerning this clone itself: Its specificity is not known.

The treatment: 19 received Ad26.COV2.S at low or high dose, single or two shots; a few received placebo; per-sample allocation not given. Day 63 following the first vaccine or placebo injection was when the samples were taken. This table comes from immunoSEQ multiplex PCR, and its TCRdb copy is limited to in-frame clones, with some not included. The sample holds 300,000 to 350,000 clones, roughly nine tenths seen once. Study-wide points: Analyses that measured TCR breadth and depth may have underestimated total T cell responses.

V was trimmed by 4 bases and J by 8 bases, leaving 15 bases between them. The CDR3 consists of 14 residues. Per germline, CDR1 SGHRS and CDR2 YFSETQ. Specimen: peripheral blood, collected in a trial of Ad26.COV2.S vaccine versus placebo. The chain links TRBV5-1 to TRBJ1-4; no clear D gene. This TCR came from a person between 18 and 65 years old who received the Ad26.COV2.S COVID-19 vaccine or a placebo. In DNA, the CDR3 is TGCGCCAGCAGCACCGGGTCATCAGGCGAAAAACTGTTTTTT. Residues: CASSTGSSGEKLFF. The full variable domain, in which reference TRBV5-1 and TRBJ1-4 provide the parts outside the CDR3, is KAGVTQTPRYLIKTRGQQVTLSCSPISGHRSVSWYQQTPGQGLQFLFEYFSETQRNKGNFPGRFSGRQFSNSRSEMNVSTLELGDSALYLCASSTGSSGEKLFFGSGTQLSVL.